This T cell receptor beta chain is from a study of monozygotic twins with inflammatory bowel disease. TCRdb re-called the 5' RACE reads; one entry per CDR3 protein, DNA not given. Here the sample table reports fewer than 450,000 distinct CDR3 sequences. Germline V gene data show CDR1 as SGHRS and CDR2 as YFSETQ. This CDR3 spans 17 amino acids. Sequencing was performed on blood. The source of this sequence is a human donor with ulcerative colitis or Crohn's disease, or a healthy co-twin of an affected twin (not recorded which). The chain recombines TRBV5-1 with TRBJ2-5; no DNA is available, so the TRBD1 call from TCRdb remains unchecked. The CDR3 loop reads CASSLGDQGALGETQYF.